This is a list of T cell receptor beta chains from one sample in a study of naive and memory T cell subsets. TCRdb ran MiXCR on the UMI-ligation and nested PCR reads and lists one entry per CDR3 protein. The sample lists 95,000 to 110,000 distinct CDR3 sequences; about 14% were seen once. Sequencing was performed on naive CD8+ T cells from blood. These receptors originate from a human donor in good health. Each CDR3 is given with its conserved first and last residue. A D gene is named only where the DNA matches it firmly. Rows may omit the clone size; those that give it use once, few, many or a size class.

V: TRBV5-1
size: NA
D: NA
J: TRBJ1-5
DNA: TGCGCCAGCAGCTTGGACGGGTCGGTACCCCAGCCCCAGCATTTT
CDR3: CASSLDGSVPQPQHF

V: TRBV7-9
size: NA
D: NA
J: TRBJ2-5
DNA: TGTGCCAGCAGCTTAGGCACCCAAGGGGAGACCCAGTACTTC
CDR3: CASSLGTQGETQYF

V: TRBV24-1
size: few
D: NA
J: TRBJ1-1
DNA: TGTGCCACCAGCGGCCGGACGACCGAAGCTTTCTTT
CDR3: CATSGRTTEAFF

V: TRBV7-9
size: NA
D: TRBD1
J: TRBJ1-4
DNA: TGTGCCAGCAGCCGAAACCCCGACAGGGATGAAAAACTGTTTTTT
CDR3: CASSRNPDRDEKLFF

V: TRBV6-5
size: few
D: NA
J: TRBJ2-7
DNA: TGTGCCAGCAGCTCAGGGGAGGGGACCTACGAGCAGTACTTC
CDR3: CASSSGEGTYEQYF

V: TRBV29-1
size: NA
D: TRBD1
J: TRBJ2-7
DNA: TGCAGCGTTGAGGACGGGACAGAAGCCTACGAGCAGTACTTC
CDR3: CSVEDGTEAYEQYF

V: TRBV5-6
size: many
D: NA
J: TRBJ2-7
DNA: TGTGCCAGCAGCTTGGGAGGGATATACGAGCAGTACTTC
CDR3: CASSLGGIYEQYF

V: TRBV20-1
size: many
D: TRBD1
J: TRBJ2-5
DNA: TGCAGTGCTAGAGAGCCGGGACAGCAAGAGACCCAGTACTTC
CDR3: CSAREPGQQETQYF

V: TRBV6-2/TRBV6-3
size: NA
D: NA
J: TRBJ2-7
DNA: TGTGCCAGTGGGACCGCTGCCTACGAGCAGTACTTC
CDR3: CASGTAAYEQYF

V: TRBV7-8
size: NA
D: NA
J: TRBJ1-4
DNA: TGTGCCAGCAGCCCAAAGACAGACGACCCTGAAAAACTGTTTTTT
CDR3: CASSPKTDDPEKLFF

V: TRBV6-2/TRBV6-3
size: few
D: NA
J: TRBJ1-5
DNA: TGTGCCAGCAGTTACGACCCCCGGTCAGGTGCCCCTCCGAATAGCAATCAGCCCCAGCATTTT
CDR3: CASSYDPRSGAPPNSNQPQHF

V: TRBV3-1
size: many
D: NA
J: TRBJ2-3
DNA: TGTGCCAGCAGCCCATATTATGATTCTACGGATACGCAGTATTTT
CDR3: CASSPYYDSTDTQYF

V: TRBV20-1
size: NA
D: NA
J: TRBJ2-5
DNA: TGCAGTGGGCCCCCGGTTTTTCGGGAGACCCAGTACTTC
CDR3: CSGPPVFRETQYF